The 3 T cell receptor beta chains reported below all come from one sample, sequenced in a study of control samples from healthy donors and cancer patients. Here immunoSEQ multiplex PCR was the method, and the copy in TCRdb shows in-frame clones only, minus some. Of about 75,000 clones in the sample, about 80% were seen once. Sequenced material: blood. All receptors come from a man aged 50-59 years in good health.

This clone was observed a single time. The CDR3 protein is CASSFGTAKQFF. The CDR3 bases are TGTGCCAGCAGTTTCGGGACGGCTAAGCAGTTCTTC. V gene TRBV27 combines with J gene TRBJ2-1; the D gene could be TRBD1 or TRBD2 (5 bases each). Per germline, CDR1 MNHEY and CDR2 SMNVEV (reference sequence). The V end lost 3 bases, the J end lost 11 bases, and 11 bases lay between the germline ends. This CDR3 contains 12 residues.

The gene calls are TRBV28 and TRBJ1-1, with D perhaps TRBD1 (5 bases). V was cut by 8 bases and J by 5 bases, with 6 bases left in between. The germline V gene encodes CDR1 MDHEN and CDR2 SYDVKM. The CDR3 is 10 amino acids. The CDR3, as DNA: TGTGCCAGCGCAGGGACTGAAGCTTTCTTT. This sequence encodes CASAGTEAFF.

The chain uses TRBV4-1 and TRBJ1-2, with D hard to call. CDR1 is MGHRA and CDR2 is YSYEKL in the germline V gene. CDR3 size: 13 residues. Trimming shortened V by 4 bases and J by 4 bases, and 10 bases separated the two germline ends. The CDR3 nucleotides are TGCGCCAGCAGCCCTGGGCTTAGCTATGGCTACACCTTC. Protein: CASSPGLSYGYTF.